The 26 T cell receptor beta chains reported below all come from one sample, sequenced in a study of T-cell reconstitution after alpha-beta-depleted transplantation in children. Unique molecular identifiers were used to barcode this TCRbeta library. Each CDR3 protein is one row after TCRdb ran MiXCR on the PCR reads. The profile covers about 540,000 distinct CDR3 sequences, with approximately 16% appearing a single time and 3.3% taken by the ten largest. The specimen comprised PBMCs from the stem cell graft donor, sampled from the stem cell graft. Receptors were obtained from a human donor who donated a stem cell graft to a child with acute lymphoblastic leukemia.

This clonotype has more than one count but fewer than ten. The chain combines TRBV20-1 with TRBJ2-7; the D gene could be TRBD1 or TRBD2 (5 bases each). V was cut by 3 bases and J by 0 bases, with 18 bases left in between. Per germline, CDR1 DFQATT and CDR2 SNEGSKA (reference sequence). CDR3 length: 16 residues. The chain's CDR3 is CSARGVERTLSYEQYF. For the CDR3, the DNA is TGCAGTGCTAGGGGGGTTGAGCGCACCCTCTCCTACGAGCAGTACTTC.

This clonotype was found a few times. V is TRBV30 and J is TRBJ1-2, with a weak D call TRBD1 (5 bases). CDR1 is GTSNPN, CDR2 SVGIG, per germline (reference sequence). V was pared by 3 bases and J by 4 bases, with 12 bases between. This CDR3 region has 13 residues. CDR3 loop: CAWSGGAGYGYTF. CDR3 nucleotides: TGTGCCTGGAGCGGTGGGGCAGGCTATGGCTACACCTTC. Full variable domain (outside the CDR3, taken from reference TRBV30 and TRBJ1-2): SQTIHQWPATLVQPVGSPLSLECTVEGTSNPNLYWYRQAAGRGLQLLFYSVGIGQISSEVPQNLSASRPQDRQFILSSKKLLLSDSGFYLCAWSGGAGYGYTFGSGTRLTVV.

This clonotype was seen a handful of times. Here the CDR3 reads CATRREGAGELFF. For the CDR3, the DNA is TGTGCCACCAGGCGCGAAGGGGCCGGGGAGCTGTTTTTT. The gene calls are TRBV24-1 and TRBJ2-2; possible D gene TRBD1, 5 bases. Germline lookup yields CDR1 KGHDR and CDR2 SFDVKD. CDR3 size: 13 residues. V was clipped by 7 bases and J by 6 bases, with 11 bases between them.

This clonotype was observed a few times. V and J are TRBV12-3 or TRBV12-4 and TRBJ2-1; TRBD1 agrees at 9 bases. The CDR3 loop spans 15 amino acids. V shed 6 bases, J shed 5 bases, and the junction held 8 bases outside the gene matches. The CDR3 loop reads CASSPGTGTNNEQFF. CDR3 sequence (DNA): TGTGCCAGCAGCCCTGGGACAGGGACGAACAATGAGCAGTTCTTC.

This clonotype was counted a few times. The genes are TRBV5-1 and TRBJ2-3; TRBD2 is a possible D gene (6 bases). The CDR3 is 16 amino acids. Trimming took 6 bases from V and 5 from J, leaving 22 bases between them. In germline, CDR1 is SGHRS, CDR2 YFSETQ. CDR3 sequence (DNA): TGCGCCAGCACCCTGGTCGGGAGCGGAGCACAAGATACGCAGTATTTT. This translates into CASTLVGSGAQDTQYF.

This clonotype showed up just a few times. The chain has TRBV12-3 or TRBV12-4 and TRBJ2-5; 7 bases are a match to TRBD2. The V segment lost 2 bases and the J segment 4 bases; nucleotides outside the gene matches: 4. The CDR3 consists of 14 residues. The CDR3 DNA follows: TGTGCCAGCAGTTTAAGGGGAGGGGTAGAGACCCAGTACTTC. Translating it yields CASSLRGGVETQYF.

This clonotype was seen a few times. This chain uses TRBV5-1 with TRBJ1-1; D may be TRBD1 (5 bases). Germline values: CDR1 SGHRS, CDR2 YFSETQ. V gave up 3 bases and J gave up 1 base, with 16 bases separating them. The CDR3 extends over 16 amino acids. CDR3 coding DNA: TGCGCCAGCAGCTCGGGGGGACTGGCGAGGAACACTGAAGCTTTCTTT. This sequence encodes CASSSGGLARNTEAFF.

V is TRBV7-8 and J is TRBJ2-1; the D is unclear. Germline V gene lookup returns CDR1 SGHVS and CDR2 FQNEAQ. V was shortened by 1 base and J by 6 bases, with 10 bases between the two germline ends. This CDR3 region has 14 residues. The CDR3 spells CASSLGAVFNEQFF. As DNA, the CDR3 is TGTGCCAGCAGCTTAGGGGCCGTCTTCAATGAGCAGTTCTTC.

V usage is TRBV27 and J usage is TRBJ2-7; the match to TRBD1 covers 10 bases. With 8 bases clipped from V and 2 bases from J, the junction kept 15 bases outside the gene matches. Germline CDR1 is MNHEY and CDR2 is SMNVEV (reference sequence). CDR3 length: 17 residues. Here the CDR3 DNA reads TGTGCCAGCTCTTTAACCTTAGGGACAGGGGTTGCCTACGAGCAGTACTTC. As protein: CASSLTLGTGVAYEQYF.

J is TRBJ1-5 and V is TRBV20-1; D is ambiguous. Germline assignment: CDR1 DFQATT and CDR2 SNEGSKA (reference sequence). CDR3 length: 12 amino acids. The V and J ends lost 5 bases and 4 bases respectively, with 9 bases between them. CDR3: CSAGRINQPQHF. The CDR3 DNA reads TGCAGTGCTGGACGGATAAATCAGCCCCAGCATTTT.

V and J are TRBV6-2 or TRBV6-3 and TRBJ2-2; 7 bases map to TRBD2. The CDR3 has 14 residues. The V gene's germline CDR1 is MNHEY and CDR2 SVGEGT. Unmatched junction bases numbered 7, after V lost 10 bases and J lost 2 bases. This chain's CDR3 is CATSTSSNTGELFF. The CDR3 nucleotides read TGTGCCACTTCGACTAGCTCAAACACCGGGGAGCTGTTTTTT.

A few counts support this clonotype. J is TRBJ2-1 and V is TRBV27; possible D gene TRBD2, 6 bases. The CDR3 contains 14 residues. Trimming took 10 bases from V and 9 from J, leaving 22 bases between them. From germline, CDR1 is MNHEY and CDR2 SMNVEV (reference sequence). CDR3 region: CAIKKYTGVGEQFF. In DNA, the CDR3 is TGTGCCATCAAAAAGTATACGGGAGTTGGTGAGCAGTTCTTC.

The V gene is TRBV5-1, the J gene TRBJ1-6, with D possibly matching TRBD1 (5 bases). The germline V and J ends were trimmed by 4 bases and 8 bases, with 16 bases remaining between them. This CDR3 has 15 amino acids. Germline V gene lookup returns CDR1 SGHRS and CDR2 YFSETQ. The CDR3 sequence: CASSVGGPEDSPLHF. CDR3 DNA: TGCGCCAGCAGCGTGGGGGGACCCGAGGATTCACCCCTCCACTTT.

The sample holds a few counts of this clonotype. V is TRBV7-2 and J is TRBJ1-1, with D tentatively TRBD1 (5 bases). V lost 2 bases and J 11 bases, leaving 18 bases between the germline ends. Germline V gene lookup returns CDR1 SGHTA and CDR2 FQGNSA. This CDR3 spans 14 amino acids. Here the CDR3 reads CASSLFRQSGHAFF. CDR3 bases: TGTGCCAGCAGCTTATTCCGACAGTCCGGGCACGCTTTCTTT.

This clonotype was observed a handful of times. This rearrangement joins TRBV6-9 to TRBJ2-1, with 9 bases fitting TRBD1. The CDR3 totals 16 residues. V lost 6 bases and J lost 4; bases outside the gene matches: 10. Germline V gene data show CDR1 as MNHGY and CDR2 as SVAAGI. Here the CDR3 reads CASRPSGTGRYNEQFF. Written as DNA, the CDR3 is TGTGCCAGCAGACCATCCGGGACAGGGAGATACAATGAGCAGTTCTTC.

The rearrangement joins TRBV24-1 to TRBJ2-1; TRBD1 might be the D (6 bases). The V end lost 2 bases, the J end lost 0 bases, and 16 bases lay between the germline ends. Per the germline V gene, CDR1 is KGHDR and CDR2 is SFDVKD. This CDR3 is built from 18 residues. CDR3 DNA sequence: TGTGCCACCAGTGATTATGGAACAGGGATCCGCTCCTACAATGAGCAGTTCTTC. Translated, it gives CATSDYGTGIRSYNEQFF.

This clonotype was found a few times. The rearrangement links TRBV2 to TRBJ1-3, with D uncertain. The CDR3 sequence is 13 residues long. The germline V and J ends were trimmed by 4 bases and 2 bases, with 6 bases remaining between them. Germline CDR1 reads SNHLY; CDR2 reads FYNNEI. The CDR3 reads CASSVSTGNTIYF. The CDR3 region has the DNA TGTGCCAGCAGTGTCTCGACTGGAAACACCATATATTTT.

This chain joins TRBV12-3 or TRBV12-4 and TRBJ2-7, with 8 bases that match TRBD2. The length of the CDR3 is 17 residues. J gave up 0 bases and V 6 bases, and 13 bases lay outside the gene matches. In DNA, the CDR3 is TGTGCCAGCAGCGCATTTGGAAGCGGGAGTGGCTCCTACGAGCAGTACTTC. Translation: CASSAFGSGSGSYEQYF.

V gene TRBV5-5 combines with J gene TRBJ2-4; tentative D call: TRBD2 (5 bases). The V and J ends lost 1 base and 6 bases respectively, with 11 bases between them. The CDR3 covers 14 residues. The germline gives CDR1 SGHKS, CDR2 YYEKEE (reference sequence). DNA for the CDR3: TGTGCCAGCAGCTTGTGGGCGGAGGCAAACATTCAGTACTTC. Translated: CASSLWAEANIQYF. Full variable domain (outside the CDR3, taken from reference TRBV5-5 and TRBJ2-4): DAGVTQSPTHLIKTRGQQVTLRCSPISGHKSVSWYQQVLGQGPQFIFQYYEKEERGRGNFPDRFSARQFPNYSSELNVNALLLGDSALYLCASSLWAEANIQYFGAGTRLSVL.

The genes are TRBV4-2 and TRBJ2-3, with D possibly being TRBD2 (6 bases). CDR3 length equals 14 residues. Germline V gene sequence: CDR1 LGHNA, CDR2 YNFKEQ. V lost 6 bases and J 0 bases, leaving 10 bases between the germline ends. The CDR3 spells CASRRTTSTDTQYF. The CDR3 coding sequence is TGTGCCAGCAGGCGGACTACGAGCACAGATACGCAGTATTTT.

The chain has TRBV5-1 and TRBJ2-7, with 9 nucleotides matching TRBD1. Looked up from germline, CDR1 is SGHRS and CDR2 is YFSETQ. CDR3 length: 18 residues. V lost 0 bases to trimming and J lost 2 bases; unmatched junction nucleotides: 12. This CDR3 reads CASSLGQGDGINPYEQYF. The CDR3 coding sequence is TGCGCCAGCAGCTTGGGACAGGGGGATGGTATTAATCCCTACGAGCAGTACTTC.

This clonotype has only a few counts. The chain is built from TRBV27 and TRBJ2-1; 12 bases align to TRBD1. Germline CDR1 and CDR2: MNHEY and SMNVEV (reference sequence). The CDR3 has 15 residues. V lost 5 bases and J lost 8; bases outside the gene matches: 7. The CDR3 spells CASSISGTGGDEQFF. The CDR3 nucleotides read TGTGCCAGCAGTATCTCCGGGACAGGGGGCGATGAGCAGTTCTTC.

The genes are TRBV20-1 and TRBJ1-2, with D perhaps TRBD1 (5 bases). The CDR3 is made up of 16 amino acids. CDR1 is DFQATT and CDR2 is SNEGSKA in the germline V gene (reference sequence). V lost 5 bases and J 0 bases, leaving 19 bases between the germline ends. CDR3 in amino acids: CSAPGTGTEANYGYTF. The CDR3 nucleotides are TGCAGTGCTCCGGGGACCGGGACCGAGGCTAACTATGGCTACACCTTC.

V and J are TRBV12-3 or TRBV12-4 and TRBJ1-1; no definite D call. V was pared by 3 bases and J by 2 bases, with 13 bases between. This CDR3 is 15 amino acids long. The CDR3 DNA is TGTGCCAGCAGTTTTCGTGACACGTCTAACACTGAAGCTTTCTTT. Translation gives CASSFRDTSNTEAFF.

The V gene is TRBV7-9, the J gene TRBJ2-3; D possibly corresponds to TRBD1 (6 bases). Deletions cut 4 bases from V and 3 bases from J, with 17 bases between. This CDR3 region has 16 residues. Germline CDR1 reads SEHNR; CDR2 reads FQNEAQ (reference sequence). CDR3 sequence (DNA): TGTGCCAGCAGCTCCGTCGGACAGCCAACTACAGATACGCAGTATTTT. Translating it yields CASSSVGQPTTDTQYF.

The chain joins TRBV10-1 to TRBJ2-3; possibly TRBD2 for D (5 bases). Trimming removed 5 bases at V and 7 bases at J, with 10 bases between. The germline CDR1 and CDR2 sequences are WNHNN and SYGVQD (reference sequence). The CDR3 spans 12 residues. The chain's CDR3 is CASSKDWNTQYF. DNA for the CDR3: TGCGCCAGCAGTAAGGACTGGAATACGCAGTATTTT.